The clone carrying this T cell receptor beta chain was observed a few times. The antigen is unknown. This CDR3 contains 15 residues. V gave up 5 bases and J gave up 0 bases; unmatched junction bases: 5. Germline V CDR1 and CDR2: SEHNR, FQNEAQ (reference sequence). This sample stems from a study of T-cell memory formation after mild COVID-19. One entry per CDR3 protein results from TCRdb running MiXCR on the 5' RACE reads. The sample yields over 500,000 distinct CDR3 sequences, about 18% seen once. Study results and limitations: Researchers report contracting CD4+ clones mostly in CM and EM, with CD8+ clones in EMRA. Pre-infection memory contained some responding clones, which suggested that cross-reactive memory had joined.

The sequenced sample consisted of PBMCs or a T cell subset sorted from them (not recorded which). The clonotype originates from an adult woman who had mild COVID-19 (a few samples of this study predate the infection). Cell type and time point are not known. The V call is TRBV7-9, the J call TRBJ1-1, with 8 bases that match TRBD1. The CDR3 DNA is TGTGCCAGCAGCCGGGGACAGGCCTTGAACACTGAAGCTTTCTTT. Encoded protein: CASSRGQALNTEAFF.